The table lists the clone carrying this T cell receptor beta chain with a few counts. The antigen is not known. The CDR3 length is 16 residues. Germline V gene sequence: CDR1 MNHNS, CDR2 SASEGT. The V gene lost 3 bases and the J gene lost 0 bases, with 12 bases spanning the gap. The entry originates in a study of tissue T cells after allogeneic stem cell transplantation. Study background: CD3+ T cells were flow-sorted when enough cells; otherwise DNA extracted directly. Broader study findings: This small cohort was clinically heterogeneous, and sampling depth was a limitation.

The repertoire was sequenced with immunoSEQ multiplex PCR; TCRdb's copy has only in-frame clones and lacks some. The sample carries 42,000 or so clones, about nine tenths recorded once. The material sequenced was blood, taken before transplantation. The rearrangement uses TRBV6-1 and TRBJ1-3, with D uncertain. The source of this sequence is a woman aged 35 to 75 who later had graft-versus-host disease after an allogeneic stem cell transplant. DNA of the CDR3: TGTGCCAGCAGTGACACAGTTATCCACTCTGGAAACACCATATATTTT. This encodes CASSDTVIHSGNTIYF.